Following are 29 T cell receptor beta chains from one sample sequenced in a study of cytomegalovirus exposure and HLA in healthy donors. PCR used 60 Vbeta primers and 13 Jbeta primers. The assay was immunoSEQ multiplex PCR, and TCRdb's table has in-frame clones only and misses some. Found here are approximately 110,000 clones, about 13% of them singletons; the top ten hold about a sixth. What was sequenced was PBMCs. The origin of the receptors is a man aged 35 to 55 in good health and CMV-seropositive.

This clone has only a few counts. V gene TRBV27 combines with J gene TRBJ2-7; 8 positions match TRBD2. Trimming at V came to 4 bases and at J to 7 bases, leaving 12 bases not matched to a gene. Germline values: CDR1 MNHEY, CDR2 SMNVEV (reference sequence). This CDR3 is 15 amino acids long. Written as DNA, the CDR3 is TGTGCCAGCAGTTCCCTAAGCGGGAGATGGGGTGAGCAGTACTTC. Translating gives CASSSLSGRWGEQYF.

This clone has a handful of counts. The rearrangement links TRBV28 to TRBJ2-4; TRBD2 is a possible D gene (5 bases). The V end lost 5 bases, the J end lost 5 bases, and 22 bases lay between the germline ends. The germline V gene encodes CDR1 MDHEN and CDR2 SYDVKM. This CDR3 is 17 amino acids long. CDR3 coding DNA: TGTGCCAGCAGTCACTTATGGTCTCGGGGTATCGAAAACATTCAGTACTTC. Amino acid sequence: CASSHLWSRGIENIQYF.

This sequence joins TRBV11-2 and TRBJ2-1, with a possible D match to TRBD2 (5 bases). Germline V gene data show CDR1 as SGHAT and CDR2 as FQNNGV. V was trimmed by 2 bases and J by 3 bases, leaving 8 bases between them. This CDR3 spans 14 amino acids. The CDR3 DNA reads TGTGCCAGCAGCTTACAGCGGAGCTACAATGAGCAGTTCTTC. It translates to CASSLQRSYNEQFF. The full variable domain, in which reference TRBV11-2 and TRBJ2-1 provide the parts outside the CDR3, is EAGVAQSPRYKIIEKRQSVAFWCNPISGHATLYWYQQILGQGPKLLIQFQNNGVVDDSQLPKDRFSAERLKGVDSTLKIQPAKLEDSAVYLCASSLQRSYNEQFFGPGTRLTVL.

This clone has a handful of counts. V and J are TRBV4-1 and TRBJ2-7; TRBD1 agrees at 11 bases. The CDR3 covers 14 residues. The V gene end was trimmed by 3 bases and the J gene end by 6 bases; junction bases not matched to a gene: 4. The germline V gene has CDR1 MGHRA and CDR2 YSYEKL. The CDR3 reads CASSQTDRGLEQYF. The CDR3 nucleotides read TGCGCCAGCAGCCAGACGGACAGGGGGCTCGAGCAGTACTTC.

The rearrangement links TRBV19 to TRBJ1-4; maybe TRBD1 (5 bases). Germline V gene data show CDR1 as LNHDA and CDR2 as SQIVND (reference sequence). V lost 3 bases, J lost 4 bases, and 12 bases lay in between. The CDR3 consists of 15 residues. DNA of the CDR3: TGTGCCAGTAGTATGGGGGGACGGGGTAATGAAAAACTGTTTTTT. This translates into CASSMGGRGNEKLFF.

This clone was counted only a few times. The chain links TRBV2 to TRBJ1-5; TRBD1 aligns across 8 bases. Trimming took 2 bases from V and 1 from J; bases not matched to a gene: 4. The CDR3 totals 16 residues. Germline V gives CDR1 SNHLY, CDR2 FYNNEI. CDR3 loop: CASSELTGVSNQPQHF. CDR3 nucleotide sequence: TGTGCCAGCAGTGAACTGACAGGGGTGAGCAATCAGCCCCAGCATTTT.

The chain is built from TRBV5-1 and TRBJ1-2; D is undetermined. Looked up from germline, CDR1 is SGHRS and CDR2 is YFSETQ. The CDR3 is 19 amino acids. The ends were cut back, 1 base at V and 4 bases at J, with 26 bases in the middle. CDR3 DNA: TGCGCCAGCAGCTTGCAATCGAGGGCCTTCTCGCAAAATTCCTATGGCTACACCTTC. Amino acids: CASSLQSRAFSQNSYGYTF. The full variable domain, with the rest looked up from reference TRBV5-1 and TRBJ1-2, is KAGVTQTPRYLIKTRGQQVTLSCSPISGHRSVSWYQQTPGQGLQFLFEYFSETQRNKGNFPGRFSGRQFSNSRSEMNVSTLELGDSALYLCASSLQSRAFSQNSYGYTFGSGTRLTVV.

This clone has just a few counts. The gene calls are TRBV9 and TRBJ1-2; TRBD1 matches 10 bases. The CDR3 is 14 amino acids. V lost 3 bases to trimming and J lost 4 bases; unmatched junction nucleotides: 3. Germline V gene sequence: CDR1 SGDLS, CDR2 YYNGEE. CDR3 protein: CASSGTGGAYGYTF. CDR3 DNA sequence: TGTGCCAGCAGCGGGACAGGGGGAGCCTATGGCTACACCTTC.

This clone was counted a few times. The gene calls are TRBV4-1 and TRBJ2-1; D gene ambiguous. Germline values: CDR1 MGHRA, CDR2 YSYEKL. The V end lost 1 base, the J end lost 6 bases, and 4 bases lay between the germline ends. The CDR3 length is 12 residues. The CDR3 is CASSQVGNEQFF. The CDR3 DNA sequence: TGCGCCAGCAGCCAAGTCGGCAATGAGCAGTTCTTC.

The chain uses TRBV5-1 and TRBJ2-3, with TRBD2 matching over 9 bases. The CDR3 is made up of 14 amino acids. V trimming: 5 bases; J trimming: 6 bases; junction bases outside the gene matches: 7. The germline CDR1 and CDR2 sequences are SGHRS and YFSETQ. Written as DNA, the CDR3 is TGCGCCAGCAGGAGGCGGGAGGGCCTGGATACGCAGTATTTT. Its protein product is CASRRREGLDTQYF.

This clone was seen a few times. The chain employs TRBV25-1 and TRBJ2-7, with 7 bases that match TRBD2. With 8 bases clipped from V and 0 bases from J, the junction kept 10 bases outside the gene matches. Germline V lookup: CDR1 MGHDK, CDR2 SYGVNS. The length of the CDR3 is 15 residues. CDR3 sequence reads: CASRASGGFSYEQYF. CDR3 in DNA: TGTGCCAGCCGAGCTAGCGGAGGATTCTCCTACGAGCAGTACTTC.

In this sample, this clone turned up a few times. The J gene is TRBJ2-1, the V gene TRBV5-1; D is perhaps TRBD2 (6 bases). With 4 bases removed from V and 0 bases from J, the gap between germline ends came to 14 bases. CDR3 length equals 16 residues. The germline gives CDR1 SGHRS, CDR2 YFSETQ. The CDR3 spells CASSGTVAASYNEQFF. The CDR3, as DNA: TGCGCCAGCAGCGGCACCGTAGCGGCCTCCTACAATGAGCAGTTCTTC.

This sequence joins TRBV11-2 and TRBJ1-4; TRBD1 might be the D (5 bases). This CDR3 contains 15 residues. Trimming took off 5 bases at V and 5 bases at J, with 15 bases between the two ends. CDR1 and CDR2 (germline): SGHAT, FQNNGV. The DNA of the CDR3 is TGTGCCAGCAGCGCCACCGGGACTTTGAATGAAAAACTGTTTTTT. Translated: CASSATGTLNEKLFF.

This clone has a handful of counts. The chain joins TRBV5-1 to TRBJ2-1; weak D call: TRBD2 (6 bases). V lost 3 bases and J 6 bases, leaving 13 bases between the germline ends. Germline-derived CDR1 and CDR2 are SGHRS and YFSETQ. This CDR3 is built from 14 residues. The CDR3 DNA sequence: TGCGCCAGCAGCTCCTCCGGGACTCTCAATGAGCAGTTCTTC. Translated, it gives CASSSSGTLNEQFF.

This clone has only a few counts. This chain links TRBV6-5 with TRBJ1-1; TRBD1 matches 9 bases. Trimming cost V 6 bases and J 7 bases; bases outside gene matches: 9. CDR1 MNHEY and CDR2 SVGAGI come from the germline V gene. This CDR3 is built from 14 residues. The CDR3 loop reads CASRTGQGFVEAFF. The DNA for the CDR3 is TGTGCCAGCAGGACGGGACAGGGTTTTGTTGAAGCTTTCTTT.

In its sample, this clone was seen a few times. The chain carries TRBV7-9 and TRBJ1-1, with 8 bases matching TRBD1. This CDR3 has 13 residues. The junction had 5 bases not matched to a gene; V was cut back by 3 bases and J by 8 bases. Germline lookup yields CDR1 SEHNR and CDR2 FQNEAQ (reference sequence). Written as DNA, the CDR3 is TGTGCCAGCAGCTTCTACGGACAGGGAGAAGCTTTCTTT. This codes for CASSFYGQGEAFF.

This clone was found a few times. The rearrangement uses TRBV29-1 and TRBJ2-4, with a weak D call TRBD1 (6 bases). The CDR3 extends over 13 amino acids. V was shortened by 3 bases and J by 8 bases, with 14 bases between the two germline ends. CDR1 and CDR2 (germline): SQVTM, ANQGSEA. CDR3 bases: TGCAGCGTTGACGGAAGCCCAGGGGACATTCAGTACTTC. Its protein is CSVDGSPGDIQYF.

This chain links TRBV7-7 with TRBJ2-5, with D perhaps TRBD1 (8 bases). This CDR3 is built from 16 residues. Trimming shortened V by 5 bases and J by 1 base, and 17 bases separated the two germline ends. The germline V gene encodes CDR1 SSHAT and CDR2 FNYEAQ (reference sequence). Written as DNA, the CDR3 is TGTGCCAGCAGCCAGACAGGGGCGGGAGTCCAAGAGACCCAGTACTTC. It specifies CASSQTGAGVQETQYF.

In this sample, this clone turned up a few times. V is TRBV2 and J is TRBJ1-1; possibly TRBD1 for D (5 bases). This CDR3 has 15 residues. The germline V gene encodes CDR1 SNHLY and CDR2 FYNNEI. Between the trimmed V and J ends, which lost 3 bases and 5 bases, there was a span of 16 bases. CDR3 sequence: CASSDGLAGRTEAFF. Here the CDR3 DNA reads TGTGCCAGCAGTGATGGGTTGGCAGGGCGAACTGAAGCTTTCTTT.

The genes are TRBV28 and TRBJ1-3; tentatively, D is TRBD1 (5 bases). Trimming left V 5 bases short and J 0 bases short, with 14 bases between. This CDR3 is built from 16 residues. Germline V gene sequence: CDR1 MDHEN, CDR2 SYDVKM. The CDR3 loop reads CASSVARGSSGNTIYF. The CDR3 region has the DNA TGTGCCAGCAGTGTCGCCCGGGGGAGCTCTGGAAACACCATATATTTT. Combining the CDR3 with reference TRBV28 and TRBJ1-3 gives the whole variable domain DVKVTQSSRYLVKRTGEKVFLECVQDMDHENMFWYRQDPGLGLRLIYFSYDVKMKEKGDIPEGYSVSREKKERFSLILESASTNQTSMYLCASSVARGSSGNTIYFGEGSWLTVV.

This chain uses TRBV6-5 with TRBJ2-5; 9 bases are shared with TRBD2. The CDR3 runs 16 residues. With 2 bases clipped from V and 4 bases from J, the junction kept 8 bases outside the gene matches. The germline V gene has CDR1 MNHEY and CDR2 SVGAGI. The CDR3 DNA reads TGTGCCAGCAGTTACCGGGGGCTAGCGGGACCAGAGACCCAGTACTTC. This encodes CASSYRGLAGPETQYF.

The chain links TRBV9 to TRBJ2-4; TRBD2 aligns across 8 bases. CDR1 and CDR2 from the germline V gene are SGDLS and YYNGEE. V was pared by 4 bases and J by 13 bases, with 13 bases of the junction left unmatched. This CDR3 has 14 amino acids. The CDR3 DNA is TGTGCCAGCAGCATCGCAATTTCGGGAGGGCCACAGTACTTC. Protein sequence: CASSIAISGGPQYF.

This clone was picked up a small number of times. The chain employs TRBV28 and TRBJ2-7; maybe TRBD2 (5 bases). This CDR3 has 13 residues. Looked up from germline, CDR1 is MDHEN and CDR2 is SYDVKM. The V and J ends lost 8 bases and 5 bases respectively, with 16 bases between them. The CDR3 loop is CASLRTGRDEQYF. The CDR3 DNA is TGTGCCAGCTTACGGACTGGAAGGGACGAGCAGTACTTC. Full variable domain (missing parts from reference TRBV28 and TRBJ2-7): DVKVTQSSRYLVKRTGEKVFLECVQDMDHENMFWYRQDPGLGLRLIYFSYDVKMKEKGDIPEGYSVSREKKERFSLILESASTNQTSMYLCASLRTGRDEQYFGPGTRLTVT.

This sequence joins TRBV5-6 and TRBJ2-1; 9 positions agree with TRBD2. The CDR3 contains 15 residues. CDR1 is SGHDT and CDR2 is YYEEEE in the germline V gene. V was clipped by 0 bases and J by 10 bases; unmatched bases: 8. CDR3 coding DNA: TGTGCCAGCAGCTTGGGACTAGCGGCTCCCAGGGAGCAGTTCTTC. Amino acid sequence: CASSLGLAAPREQFF.

The table lists this clone with a few counts. CDR3 nucleotide sequence: TGTGCCAGCAGTGGACTAGAAACCTACGAGCAGTACTTC. It is translated as CASSGLETYEQYF. This chain joins TRBV27 and TRBJ2-7; TRBD2 agrees at 7 bases. Trimming cost V 5 bases and J 2 bases; bases outside gene matches: 3. The CDR3 is 13 amino acids. CDR1 MNHEY and CDR2 SMNVEV come from the germline V gene (reference sequence).

This clone was counted only a few times. The V and J genes are TRBV4-3 and TRBJ2-7; TRBD2 matches at 7 bases. CDR3 length: 14 amino acids. V dropped 0 bases and J dropped 5; count of bases not matched to a gene: 4. The germline CDR1 and CDR2 sequences are LGHNA and YSLEER. The CDR3 DNA sequence: TGCGCCAGCAGCCAAGACACTAGCGTCGACGAGCAGTACTTC. It yields the protein CASSQDTSVDEQYF.

The CDR3 here is CASSLDPGVDEQFF. In DNA form, the CDR3 reads TGTGCCAGCAGCTTAGACCCAGGGGTCGATGAGCAGTTCTTC. The rearrangement uses TRBV11-2 and TRBJ2-1; D might be TRBD1 (6 bases). Germline CDR1 reads SGHAT; CDR2 reads FQNNGV. This CDR3 is built from 14 residues. V was pared by 0 bases and J by 8 bases, with 11 bases between.

The J gene is TRBJ2-1, the V gene TRBV4-2, with no clear D. This CDR3 has 15 amino acids. CDR1 and CDR2 (germline): LGHNA, YNFKEQ. V lost 1 base to trimming and J lost 6 bases, with 13 bases between them. The CDR3 loop is CASSQVGSAVNEQFF. In nucleotides, the CDR3 is TGTGCCAGCAGCCAAGTTGGAAGTGCGGTCAATGAGCAGTTCTTC.

Only a few counts were recorded for this clone. The chain uses TRBV19 and TRBJ2-2; 9 bases fit TRBD1. The germline gives CDR1 LNHDA, CDR2 SQIVND (reference sequence). The CDR3 length is 12 residues. Germline trimming cut 6 bases from V and 8 bases from J; bases unmatched to any gene: 1. Written as DNA, the CDR3 is TGTGCCAGTAGGGACAGGGGTGGGGAGCTGTTTTTT. Its translation: CASRDRGGELFF.